These 4 T cell receptor beta chains came from one sample sequenced in a study of T-cell reconstitution after alpha-beta-depleted transplantation in children. Preparing the TCRbeta library involved the use of unique molecular identifiers. Each CDR3 protein is one row after TCRdb ran MiXCR on the PCR reads. The sample yields approximately 250,000 distinct CDR3 sequences, roughly 26% seen once. The sample in question was PBMCs, obtained before TCRalphabeta/CD19-depleted stem cell transplant. The receptors come from a girl aged 2-9 years with Fanconi anemia, due to receive a stem cell transplant.

This clonotype turned up a few times. The chain is built from TRBV5-1 and TRBJ2-5, with D unclear. CDR3 length equals 14 residues. V shed 1 base and J shed 0 bases, with 7 bases lying between them. The germline gives CDR1 SGHRS, CDR2 YFSETQ. The CDR3 region is CASSLISYQETQYF. CDR3 coding DNA: TGCGCCAGCAGCTTGATTTCATACCAAGAGACCCAGTACTTC.

There are a few counts of this clonotype. The chain links TRBV27 to TRBJ2-7, with TRBD2 as a possible D gene (7 bases). The CDR3 has 16 residues. The ends were cut back, 3 bases at V and 0 bases at J, with 15 bases in the middle. Germline CDR1 MNHEY, CDR2 SMNVEV (reference sequence). CDR3 amino acids: CASSFRGARSSYEQYF. The DNA of the CDR3 is TGTGCCAGCAGTTTCCGGGGGGCCCGAAGCTCCTACGAGCAGTACTTC.

This clonotype turned up a few times. The V call is TRBV20-1, the J call TRBJ1-2, with TRBD1 identical over 9 bases. CDR1 is DFQATT and CDR2 is SNEGSKA in the germline V gene (reference sequence). The CDR3 is 19 residues long. After removal of 0 bases from V and 5 bases from J, the junction contained 19 bases not matched to a gene. The CDR3 here is CSARDSWGTRGQGVYGYTF. The CDR3 DNA reads TGCAGTGCTAGAGATTCTTGGGGGACCCGGGGACAGGGCGTTTATGGCTACACCTTC.

The genes are TRBV21-1 and TRBJ2-5. TRBV21-1 is deemed a pseudogene. This CDR3 comprises 10 residues. The DNA of the CDR3 is TGTGCCAGTACTGTGGGGACCCAGTACTTC. It codes for CASTVGTQYF.